The 8 T cell receptor beta chains in this list originate from one sample, sequenced in a study of T cell responses to AZD1222 COVID-19 vaccine. The method was immunoSEQ multiplex PCR; TCRdb's version includes in-frame clones alone and lacks a portion of them. The repertoire holds just under 150,000 clones, with about nine tenths as singletons. The input for sequencing was peripheral blood, taken 28 days after the second AZD1222 dose. All receptors come from an adult who received the AZD1222 COVID-19 vaccine.

The chain links TRBV7-9 to TRBJ2-2, with D perhaps TRBD2 (5 bases). Germline-derived CDR1 and CDR2 are SEHNR and FQNEAQ (reference sequence). V lost 0 bases and J 6 bases, leaving 11 bases between the germline ends. The CDR3 runs 15 residues. The CDR3 region is CASSLAGNPPGELFF. CDR3 sequence (DNA): TGTGCCAGCAGCTTAGCCGGGAACCCCCCCGGGGAGCTGTTTTTT.

V is TRBV11-2 and J is TRBJ2-3, with D possibly TRBD2 on 5 matching bases. The CDR3 is 19 amino acids. Germline-derived CDR1 and CDR2 are SGHAT and FQNNGV. V lost 0 bases, J lost 2 bases, and 21 bases lay in between. This CDR3 reads CASSLDFWASRENTDTQYF. CDR3 nucleotide sequence: TGTGCCAGCAGCTTAGATTTTTGGGCTAGCCGAGAAAACACAGATACGCAGTATTTT.

This CDR3 reads CASLPTRRTGELFF. For the CDR3, the DNA is TGTGCCAGCCTCCCGACCCGTCGGACCGGGGAGCTGTTTTTT. V usage is TRBV27 and J usage is TRBJ2-2; D is unresolved. V was trimmed by 8 bases and J by 5 bases, leaving 15 bases between them. This CDR3 has 14 residues. The V gene's germline CDR1 is MNHEY and CDR2 SMNVEV (reference sequence).

The chain links TRBV19 to TRBJ1-2; D ambiguous. Germline lookup yields CDR1 LNHDA and CDR2 SQIVND (reference sequence). This CDR3 region has 12 residues. Trimming removed 10 bases from V and 4 bases from J, with 13 bases in between. CDR3: CATRTRGYGYTF. The CDR3 bases are TGTGCCACCCGAACCCGGGGCTATGGCTACACCTTC.

The chain employs TRBV28 and TRBJ2-4; the match to TRBD1 covers 8 bases. This CDR3 has 14 residues. The germline gives CDR1 MDHEN, CDR2 SYDVKM. Trimming cost V 5 bases and J 9 bases; bases outside gene matches: 9. This CDR3 is CASSQRQGRTIQYF. The CDR3 DNA reads TGTGCCAGCAGTCAGAGACAGGGGAGAACCATTCAGTACTTC.

The CDR3 DNA is TGTGCCAGCAGTTTTCGAGGCCTCTATGGCTACACCTTC. Its translation: CASSFRGLYGYTF. The genes are TRBV28 and TRBJ1-2; D remains unclear. This CDR3 is 13 amino acids long. From germline, CDR1 is MDHEN and CDR2 SYDVKM. V was trimmed by 3 bases and J by 4 bases, leaving 9 bases between them.

This chain joins TRBV20-1 and TRBJ2-1; D is ambiguous. The CDR3 consists of 14 residues. Trimming removed 3 bases at V and 0 bases at J, with 9 bases between. The germline V gene encodes CDR1 DFQATT and CDR2 SNEGSKA (reference sequence). DNA of the CDR3: TGCAGTGCTAGTTTACTTAGCTCCTACAATGAGCAGTTCTTC. Protein product: CSASLLSSYNEQFF.

V usage is TRBV2 and J usage is TRBJ1-3; 7 bases are a match to TRBD1. The germline gives CDR1 SNHLY, CDR2 FYNNEI. The length of the CDR3 is 19 residues. Losses at the gene ends were 7 bases for V and 3 bases for J; bases not matched to a gene: 21. This CDR3 is CASIPGPLRRQGFGNTIYF. DNA of the CDR3: TGTGCCAGCATCCCGGGACCACTACGGAGACAGGGATTTGGAAACACCATATATTTT.